This passage covers 3 T cell receptor beta chains from one sample sequenced in a study of cytomegalovirus exposure and HLA in healthy donors (dated by TCRdb to 2016 to 2017). Libraries were made using the immunoSEQ multiplex PCR assay. In TCRdb, the immuneACCESS table is reduced to in-frame sequences with V and J assigned. These tables do not hold every clone; where another copy was compared, an unresolved V gene accounts for under half, and the others remain unexplained. Present in this sample are approximately 300,000 clones, more than 80% of which were seen just once. The biggest ten clones account for 0.84% of the sample. Sequencing used PBMCs. These receptors were collected from a young woman in good health and CMV-seronegative.

The chain is built from TRBV2 and TRBJ2-2; weak D call: TRBD2 (6 bases). The CDR3 extends over 15 amino acids. The germline V and J ends were trimmed by 3 bases and 3 bases, with 11 bases remaining between them. The germline gives CDR1 SNHLY, CDR2 FYNNEI. This CDR3 is CASSEVERDTGELFF. CDR3 coding DNA: TGTGCCAGCAGTGAGGTGGAGCGGGACACCGGGGAGCTGTTTTTT.

V usage is TRBV7-3 and J usage is TRBJ1-1; 7 nucleotides match TRBD1. V shed 4 bases and J 5 bases; nucleotides not matched to a gene: 10. The CDR3 covers 15 residues. CDR1 SGHTA and CDR2 FQGTGA come from the germline V gene. CDR3 nucleotide sequence: TGTGCCAGCAGCTCCGATACTATCAGGGGGACTGAAGCTTTCTTT. It codes for CASSSDTIRGTEAFF.

The V call is TRBV27, the J call TRBJ1-5; TRBD1 aligns across 7 bases. The CDR3 has 14 residues. V gave up 6 bases and J gave up 7 bases; unmatched junction bases: 9. Germline V gene lookup returns CDR1 MNHEY and CDR2 SMNVEV (reference sequence). The CDR3 loop reads CASRTGTETQPQHF. The CDR3 DNA reads TGTGCCAGCAGAACCGGGACAGAGACCCAGCCCCAGCATTTT.